This T cell receptor beta chain is from a study of blood T cell repertoires in COVID-19. Repertoires were generated with immunoSEQ multiplex PCR, while TCRdb's copy carries only in-frame clones and drops some. The repertoire includes 95,000 to 150,000 clones, roughly 88% of them detected once, and about 1% sits in the top ten. J lost 5 bases, V lost 7 bases, and 5 bases had no gene match. The CDR3 sequence is 13 residues long. The germline CDR1 and CDR2 sequences are MNHEY and SVGAGI. The specimen sequenced was peripheral blood. The rearrangement links TRBV6-5 to TRBJ2-5; 9 nucleotides match TRBD2. This sequence was found in a woman aged 45 to 65 with active or convalescent COVID-19. In DNA, the CDR3 is TGTGCCAGCATGCTAGCGGGAAGGGAGACCCAGTACTTC. Protein sequence: CASMLAGRETQYF.